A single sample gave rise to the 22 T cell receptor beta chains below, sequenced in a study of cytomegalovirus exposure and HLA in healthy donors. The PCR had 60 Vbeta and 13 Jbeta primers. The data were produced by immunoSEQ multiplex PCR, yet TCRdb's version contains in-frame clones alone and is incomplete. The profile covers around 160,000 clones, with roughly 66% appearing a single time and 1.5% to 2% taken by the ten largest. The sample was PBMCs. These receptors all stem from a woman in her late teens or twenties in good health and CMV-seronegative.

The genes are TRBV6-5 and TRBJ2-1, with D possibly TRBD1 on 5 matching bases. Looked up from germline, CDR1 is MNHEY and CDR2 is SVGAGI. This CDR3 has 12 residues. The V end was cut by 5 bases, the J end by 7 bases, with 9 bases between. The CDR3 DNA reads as TGTGCCAGCAGTCCAGGGTCGAATGAGCAGTTCTTC. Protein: CASSPGSNEQFF.

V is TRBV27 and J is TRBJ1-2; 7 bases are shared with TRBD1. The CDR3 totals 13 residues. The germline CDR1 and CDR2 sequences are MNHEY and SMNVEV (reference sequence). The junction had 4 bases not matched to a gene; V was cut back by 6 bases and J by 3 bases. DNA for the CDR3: TGTGCCAGCAGCCCGGGACAGTACTATGGCTACACCTTC. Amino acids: CASSPGQYYGYTF.

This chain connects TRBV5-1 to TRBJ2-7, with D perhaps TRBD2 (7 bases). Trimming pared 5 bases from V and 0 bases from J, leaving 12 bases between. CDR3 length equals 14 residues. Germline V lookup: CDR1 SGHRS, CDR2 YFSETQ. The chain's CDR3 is CASRGGGLSYEQYF. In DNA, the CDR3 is TGCGCCAGCAGAGGGGGGGGCCTCTCCTACGAGCAGTACTTC.

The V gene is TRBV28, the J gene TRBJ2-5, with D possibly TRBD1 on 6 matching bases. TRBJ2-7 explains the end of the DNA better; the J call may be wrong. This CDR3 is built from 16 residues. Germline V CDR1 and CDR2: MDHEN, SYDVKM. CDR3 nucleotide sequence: TGTGCCAGCAGTTTTCACCTAAAGACAGGACCCTACGAGCAGTACTTC. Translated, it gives CASSFHLKTGPYEQYF.

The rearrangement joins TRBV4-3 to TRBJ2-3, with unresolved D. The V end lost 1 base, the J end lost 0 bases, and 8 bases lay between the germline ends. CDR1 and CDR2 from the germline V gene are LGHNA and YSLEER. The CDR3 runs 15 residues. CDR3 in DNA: TGCGCCAGCAGCCAAGGTGCCGGGAGCACAGATACGCAGTATTTT. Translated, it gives CASSQGAGSTDTQYF.

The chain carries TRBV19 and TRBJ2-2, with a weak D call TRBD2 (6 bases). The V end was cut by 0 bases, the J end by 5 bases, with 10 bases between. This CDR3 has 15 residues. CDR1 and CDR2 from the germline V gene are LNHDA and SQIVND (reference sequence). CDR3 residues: CASSIDTSYTGELFF. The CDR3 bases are TGTGCCAGTAGTATAGATACTAGCTATACCGGGGAGCTGTTTTTT.

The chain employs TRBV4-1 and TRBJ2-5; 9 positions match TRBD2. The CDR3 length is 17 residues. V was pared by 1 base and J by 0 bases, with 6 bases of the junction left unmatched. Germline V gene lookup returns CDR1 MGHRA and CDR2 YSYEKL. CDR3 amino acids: CASSQVLAGLNQETQYF. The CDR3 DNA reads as TGCGCCAGCAGCCAAGTGCTAGCGGGACTTAACCAAGAGACCCAGTACTTC.

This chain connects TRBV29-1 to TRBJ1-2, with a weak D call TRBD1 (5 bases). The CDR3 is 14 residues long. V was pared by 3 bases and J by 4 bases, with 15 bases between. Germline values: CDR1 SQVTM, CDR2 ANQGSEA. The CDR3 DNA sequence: TGCAGCGTTGACCAAGCTTTTAGGGGCTATGGCTACACCTTC. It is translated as CSVDQAFRGYGYTF.

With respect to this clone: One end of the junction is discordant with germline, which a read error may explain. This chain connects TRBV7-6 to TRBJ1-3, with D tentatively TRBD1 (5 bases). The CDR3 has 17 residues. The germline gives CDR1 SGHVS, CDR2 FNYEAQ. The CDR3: CASSSNQGTSSGNAIYF. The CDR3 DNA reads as TGTGCCAGCAGTTCCAACCAGGGAACTTCCTCTGGAAACGCCATATATTTT.

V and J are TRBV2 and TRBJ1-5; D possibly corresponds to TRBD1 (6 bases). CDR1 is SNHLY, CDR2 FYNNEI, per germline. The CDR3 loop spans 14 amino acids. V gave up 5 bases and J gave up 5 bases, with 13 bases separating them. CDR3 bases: TGTGCCAGCAGTCCAAGGGGGGGGGATCAGCCCCAGCATTTT. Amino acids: CASSPRGGDQPQHF.

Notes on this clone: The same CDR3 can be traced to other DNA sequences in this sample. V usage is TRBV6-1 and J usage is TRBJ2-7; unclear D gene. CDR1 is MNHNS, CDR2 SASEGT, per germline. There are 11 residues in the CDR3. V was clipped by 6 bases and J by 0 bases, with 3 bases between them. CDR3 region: CASSRSYEQYF. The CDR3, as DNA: TGTGCCAGCAGCCGCTCCTACGAGCAGTACTTC.

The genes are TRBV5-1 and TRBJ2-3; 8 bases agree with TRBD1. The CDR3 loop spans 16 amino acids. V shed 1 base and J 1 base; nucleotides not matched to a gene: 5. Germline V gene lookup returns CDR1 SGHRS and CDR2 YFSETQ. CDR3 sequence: CASSLLVGQGTDTQYF. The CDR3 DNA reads TGCGCCAGCAGCTTGTTAGTGGGACAGGGCACAGATACGCAGTATTTT.

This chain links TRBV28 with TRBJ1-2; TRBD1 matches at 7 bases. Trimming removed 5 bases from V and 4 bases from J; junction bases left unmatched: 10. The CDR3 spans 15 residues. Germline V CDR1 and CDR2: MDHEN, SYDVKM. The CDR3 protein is CASSPWTGGVYGYTF. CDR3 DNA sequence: TGTGCCAGCAGTCCTTGGACAGGAGGAGTCTATGGCTACACCTTC.

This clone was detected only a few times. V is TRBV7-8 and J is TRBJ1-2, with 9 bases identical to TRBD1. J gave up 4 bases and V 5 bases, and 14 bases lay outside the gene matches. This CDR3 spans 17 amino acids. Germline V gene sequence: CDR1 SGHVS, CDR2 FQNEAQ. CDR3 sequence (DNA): TGTGCCAGCAGCCCCGTCGACCGGGACAGGGATATCTATGGCTACACCTTC. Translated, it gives CASSPVDRDRDIYGYTF.

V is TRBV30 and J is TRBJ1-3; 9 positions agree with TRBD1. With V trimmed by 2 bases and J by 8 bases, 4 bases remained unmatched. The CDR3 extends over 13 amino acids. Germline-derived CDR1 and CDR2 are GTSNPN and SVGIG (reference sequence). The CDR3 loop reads CAWSLDRGYTIYF. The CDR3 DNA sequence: TGTGCCTGGAGTCTGGACAGGGGATACACCATATATTTT. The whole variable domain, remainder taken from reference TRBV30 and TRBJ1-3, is SQTIHQWPATLVQPVGSPLSLECTVEGTSNPNLYWYRQAAGRGLQLLFYSVGIGQISSEVPQNLSASRPQDRQFILSSKKLLLSDSGFYLCAWSLDRGYTIYFGEGSWLTVV.

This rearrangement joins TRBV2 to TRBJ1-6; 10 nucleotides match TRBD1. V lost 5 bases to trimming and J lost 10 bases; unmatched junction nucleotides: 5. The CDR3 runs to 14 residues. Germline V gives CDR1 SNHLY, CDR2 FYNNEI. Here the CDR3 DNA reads TGTGCCAGCAGTCCCGGGACAGGGGCCTCACCCCTCCACTTT. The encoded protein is CASSPGTGASPLHF.

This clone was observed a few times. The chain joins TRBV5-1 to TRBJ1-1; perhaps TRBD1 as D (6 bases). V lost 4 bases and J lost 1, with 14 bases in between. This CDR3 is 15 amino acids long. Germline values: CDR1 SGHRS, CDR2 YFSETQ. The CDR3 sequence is CASSPLPGQNTEAFF. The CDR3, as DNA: TGCGCCAGCAGCCCCCTTCCGGGACAGAACACTGAAGCTTTCTTT.

CDR3: CASSMTPFSYNEQFF. Written as DNA, the CDR3 is TGCGCCAGCAGCATGACTCCCTTTTCCTACAATGAGCAGTTCTTC. The rearrangement links TRBV5-1 to TRBJ2-1, with D unclear. Trimming left V 4 bases short and J 1 base short, with 12 bases between. The CDR3 sequence is 15 residues long. CDR1 is SGHRS, CDR2 YFSETQ, per germline. The variable domain in full, completed from reference TRBV5-1 and TRBJ2-1, reads KAGVTQTPRYLIKTRGQQVTLSCSPISGHRSVSWYQQTPGQGLQFLFEYFSETQRNKGNFPGRFSGRQFSNSRSEMNVSTLELGDSALYLCASSMTPFSYNEQFFGPGTRLTVL.

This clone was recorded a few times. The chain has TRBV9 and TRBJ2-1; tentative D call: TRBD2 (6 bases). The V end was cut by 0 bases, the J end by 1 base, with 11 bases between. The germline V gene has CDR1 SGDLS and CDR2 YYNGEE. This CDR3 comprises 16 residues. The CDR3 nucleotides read TGTGCCAGCAGCGTAGCAGGGACTCATTCCTACAATGAGCAGTTCTTC. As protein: CASSVAGTHSYNEQFF. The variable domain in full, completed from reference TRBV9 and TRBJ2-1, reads DSGVTQTPKHLITATGQRVTLRCSPRSGDLSVYWYQQSLDQGLQFLIQYYNGEERAKGNILERFSAQQFPDLHSELNLSSLELGDSALYFCASSVAGTHSYNEQFFGPGTRLTVL.

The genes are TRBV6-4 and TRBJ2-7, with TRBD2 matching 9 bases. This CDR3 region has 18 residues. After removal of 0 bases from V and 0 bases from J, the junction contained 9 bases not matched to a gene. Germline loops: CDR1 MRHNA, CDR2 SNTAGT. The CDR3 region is CASSDSNHSGSSSYEQYV. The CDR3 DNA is TGTGCCAGCAGTGACTCCAATCATAGCGGGAGCAGCTCCTACGAGCAGTACGTC.

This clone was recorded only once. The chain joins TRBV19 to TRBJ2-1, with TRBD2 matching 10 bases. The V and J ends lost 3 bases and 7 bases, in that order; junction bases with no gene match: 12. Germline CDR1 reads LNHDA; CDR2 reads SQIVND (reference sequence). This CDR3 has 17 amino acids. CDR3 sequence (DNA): TGTGCCAGTAGTATTCGGGGTAGCGGGAGGCCTTCGAATGAGCAGTTCTTC. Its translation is CASSIRGSGRPSNEQFF.

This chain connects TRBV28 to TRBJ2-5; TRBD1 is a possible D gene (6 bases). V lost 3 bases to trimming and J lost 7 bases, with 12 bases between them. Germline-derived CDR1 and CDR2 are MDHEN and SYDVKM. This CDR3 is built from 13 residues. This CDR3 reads CASSLRTVGTQYF. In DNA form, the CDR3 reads TGTGCCAGCAGTTTGAGGACAGTGGGGACCCAGTACTTC.